This section outlines one T cell receptor (beta chain) sequence together with its context. In the absence of a count, this clone is rated medium-sized (0.01 to 0.1%) from its frequency. Its binding antigen is unknown. The CDR3 is cut off 3 residues early in the read; its end comes from the germline J gene. This sample is drawn from a study of TET2 disruption in CD19-targeted CAR T cells (dated 2018 in TCRdb). Background on the whole study: The number of samples was determined by the original clinical trial design and by which samples were available, and no additional inclusion criteria were applied. Paper-wide results and their limitations: Conclusions about the patient's CAR T cells rested on extensive analysis of a single subject.

Trimming accounts for 8 bases at V and 6 bases at J, while the number of junction bases matched to no gene is 7. The CDR3 sequence holds 14 residues, the cysteine and phenylalanine included. The DNA shown is the part of the CDR3 that was read: 33 bases, in frame from base 1. In the germline V gene, CDR1 corresponds to SNHLY and CDR2 to FYNNEI. What this sample's treatment or condition label stands for: autologous CTL019 cells: CD19 CAR with 4-1BB and CD3 zeta domains. The CD19 CAR incorporated TCR zeta and 4-1BB costimulatory signaling domains. The DNeasy Blood and Tissue Kit was used to extract genomic DNA from pre-infusion T cells, peripheral blood, or sorted post-infusion T cells. The immunoSEQ assay was used for deep sequencing of the TCR beta chain. The source study handled its data this way. Only productive TCR beta rearrangements went into calculating clonotype frequencies. In TCRdb, the immuneACCESS table is reduced to in-frame sequences with V and J assigned. These tables do not hold every clone; where another copy was compared, an unresolved V gene accounts for under half, and the others remain unexplained. V and J calls plus clone size are reproduced from that table; the DNA served to infer D and trimming. The sample has 710 or so clones on record. The ten largest account for about 16% of the sample.

The sample was peripheral blood, taken from a patient treated with CD19 CAR T cells. The V and J genes are TRBV2 and TRBJ1-5; the central 10 bases match TRBD1. The sequence was obtained from an older man with chronic lymphocytic leukemia. The CDR3 sequence is CASRQGALGQPQHF. The covered CDR3 bases are TGTGCCAGCCGACAGGGGGCTTTGGGTCAGCCC.